The next 29 T cell receptor beta chains were all read from a single sample in a study of shared clonotypes between healthy human individuals. Assay: immunoSEQ multiplex PCR; the TCRdb copy retains only in-frame clones and omits some. The top ten clones hold around 0.11% of a sample with 500,000 to 700,000 clones, around 96% of them seen once. Naive CD8 populations comprised CD45RO-negative cells positively selected for CCR7, excluding terminally differentiated effector memory CD45RA+ cells. What was sequenced was naive CD8+ T cells sorted from blood. The receptors were sampled from a woman aged 25-40 years in good health.

V gene TRBV6-6 combines with J gene TRBJ1-1; possibly TRBD1 for D (6 bases). The V end was cut by 8 bases, the J end by 5 bases, with 15 bases between. Germline V gives CDR1 MNHNY, CDR2 SVGAGI (reference sequence). The CDR3 totals 13 residues. The CDR3 is CASRQGYETEAFF. Written as DNA, the CDR3 is TGTGCCAGCCGGCAGGGGTATGAAACTGAAGCTTTCTTT.

This chain links TRBV28 with TRBJ2-3; D unclear. V was trimmed by 6 bases and J by 6 bases, leaving 13 bases between them. Looked up from germline, CDR1 is MDHEN and CDR2 is SYDVKM. The CDR3 totals 13 residues. In DNA form, the CDR3 reads TGTGCCAGCAGCCTAATCGACTCTGATACGCAGTATTTT. It yields the protein CASSLIDSDTQYF.

This clone appeared once. The chain has TRBV4-1 and TRBJ2-5, with TRBD2 matching over 8 bases. CDR3 length equals 17 residues. Per germline, CDR1 MGHRA and CDR2 YSYEKL. Unmatched junction bases numbered 7, after V lost 0 bases and J lost 1 base. The CDR3 bases are TGCGCCAGCAGCCAAGAGTTGAGCGGGGGCCTCCAAGAGACCCAGTACTTC. Its protein product is CASSQELSGGLQETQYF.

The chain employs TRBV2 and TRBJ2-5, with 8 bases matching TRBD2. The CDR3 sequence is 13 residues long. After removal of 6 bases from V and 4 bases from J, the junction contained 4 bases not matched to a gene. The V gene's germline CDR1 is SNHLY and CDR2 FYNNEI. DNA for the CDR3: TGTGCCAGCAGAATCAGCGGGAGAGAGACCCAGTACTTC. Amino acids: CASRISGRETQYF.

The chain recombines TRBV28 with TRBJ2-7; 9 bases are a match to TRBD2. With V trimmed by 3 bases and J by 7 bases, 7 bases remained unmatched. The CDR3 is made up of 14 amino acids. Germline CDR1 MDHEN, CDR2 SYDVKM. Here the CDR3 reads CASSFAGGLGEQYF. The CDR3 region has the DNA TGTGCCAGCAGTTTTGCGGGAGGGCTAGGGGAGCAGTACTTC.

The rearrangement links TRBV27 to TRBJ2-1; TRBD1 might be the D (5 bases). CDR3 length: 14 residues. Trimming left V 0 bases short and J 9 bases short, with 12 bases between. The germline V gene encodes CDR1 MNHEY and CDR2 SMNVEV (reference sequence). CDR3 nucleotide sequence: TGTGCCAGCAGTTTATCGATGCAGGGATCTGAGCAGTTCTTC. Translating gives CASSLSMQGSEQFF.

The chain employs TRBV7-9 and TRBJ2-7; 9 bases are shared with TRBD2. Germline CDR1 SEHNR, CDR2 FQNEAQ (reference sequence). This CDR3 comprises 14 residues. The V gene end was trimmed by 5 bases and the J gene end by 4 bases; junction bases not matched to a gene: 6. CDR3: CASSRGTSSYEQYF. The CDR3 region has the DNA TGTGCCAGCAGCCGCGGGACTAGCAGTTACGAGCAGTACTTC. The full variable domain, completed using reference TRBV7-9 and TRBJ2-7, is DTGVSQNPRHKITKRGQNVTFRCDPISEHNRLYWYRQTLGQGPEFLTYFQNEAQLEKSRLLSDRFSAERPKGSFSTLEIQRTEQGDSAMYLCASSRGTSSYEQYFGPGTRLTVT.

This chain connects TRBV5-1 to TRBJ2-6; D not resolved. Per germline, CDR1 SGHRS and CDR2 YFSETQ. The CDR3 has 16 residues. Between the trimmed V and J ends, which lost 2 bases and 1 base, there was a span of 10 bases. CDR3 coding DNA: TGCGCCAGCAGCTTAGTCGAAAATTCTGGGGCCAACGTCCTGACTTTC. Protein product: CASSLVENSGANVLTF.

This chain uses TRBV27 with TRBJ2-2; TRBD2 might be the D (5 bases). Germline loops: CDR1 MNHEY, CDR2 SMNVEV (reference sequence). CDR3 length: 15 amino acids. The germline V and J ends were trimmed by 0 bases and 4 bases, with 9 bases remaining between them. CDR3 loop: CASSLSSGGTGELFF. CDR3 DNA: TGTGCCAGCAGTTTATCTTCAGGAGGCACCGGGGAGCTGTTTTTT.

The V gene is TRBV7-7, the J gene TRBJ2-7; 7 nucleotides align to TRBD1. Looked up from germline, CDR1 is SSHAT and CDR2 is FNYEAQ (reference sequence). The CDR3 length is 13 residues. After removal of 2 bases from V and 5 bases from J, the junction contained 3 bases not matched to a gene. CDR3 sequence reads: CASSLRQGDEQYF. In nucleotides, the CDR3 is TGTGCCAGCAGCTTACGACAGGGAGACGAGCAGTACTTC.

The chain employs TRBV2 and TRBJ2-7; D remains unclear. Trimming stripped 6 bases from V and 2 bases from J, with 5 bases between. The CDR3 totals 11 residues. Germline V gives CDR1 SNHLY, CDR2 FYNNEI. The chain's CDR3 is CASRTPYEQYF. CDR3 DNA: TGTGCCAGCAGAACCCCCTACGAGCAGTACTTC.

V usage is TRBV29-1 and J usage is TRBJ2-1, with 7 nucleotides matching TRBD2. The junction had 4 bases not matched to a gene; V was cut back by 7 bases and J by 4 bases. Germline V lookup: CDR1 SQVTM, CDR2 ANQGSEA. CDR3 length: 12 residues. The CDR3 DNA sequence: TGCAGCGGGGGGAGGGATTACAATGAGCAGTTCTTC. Encoded protein: CSGGRDYNEQFF.

This clone was recorded a few times. Here the CDR3 reads CARGDRGNQPQHF. The DNA of the CDR3 is TGTGCCAGGGGAGACAGGGGCAATCAGCCCCAGCATTTT. The genes are TRBV6-7 and TRBJ1-5; 7 bases fit TRBD1. TRBV6-7 counts as an open reading frame of uncertain function. Trimming cost V 9 bases and J 2 bases; bases outside gene matches: 4. The CDR3 consists of 13 residues.

The chain combines TRBV6-1 with TRBJ2-7; TRBD2 matches 13 bases. CDR3 length: 15 residues. The germline V gene encodes CDR1 MNHNS and CDR2 SASEGT. The junction had 11 bases not matched to a gene; V was cut back by 6 bases and J by 9 bases. DNA of the CDR3: TGTGCCAGCAGAATCACAGGACTAGCGGGAGATAGGCAGTACTTC. Its protein is CASRITGLAGDRQYF.

The V gene is TRBV10-3, the J gene TRBJ1-1, with D unclear. Germline V CDR1 and CDR2: ENHRY, SYGVKD. The CDR3 has 14 residues. Between the trimmed V and J ends, which lost 2 bases and 7 bases, there was a span of 14 bases. The CDR3: CAISERWGLGEAFF. Here the CDR3 DNA reads TGTGCCATCAGTGAGAGGTGGGGATTGGGTGAAGCTTTCTTT.

This chain joins TRBV27 and TRBJ1-1, with D possibly being TRBD1 (6 bases). Trimming took off 4 bases at V and 4 bases at J, with 16 bases between the two ends. CDR1 MNHEY and CDR2 SMNVEV come from the germline V gene (reference sequence). The CDR3 is 15 amino acids. CDR3: CASSSLGGPPTEAFF. In DNA form, the CDR3 reads TGTGCCAGCAGTTCCTTGGGGGGGCCGCCCACTGAAGCTTTCTTT.

The chain combines TRBV14 with TRBJ2-7, with TRBD2 identical over 7 bases. CDR1 and CDR2 from the germline V gene are SGHDN and FVKESK. Trimming cost V 7 bases and J 5 bases; bases outside gene matches: 8. This CDR3 is built from 13 residues. The CDR3 protein is CASKTAGLNEQYF. CDR3 sequence (DNA): TGTGCCAGCAAGACAGCGGGGCTGAACGAGCAGTACTTC.

The chain combines TRBV4-1 with TRBJ1-1; tentatively, D is TRBD1 (5 bases). V lost 2 bases, J lost 1 base, and 11 bases lay in between. This CDR3 spans 15 amino acids. Looked up from germline, CDR1 is MGHRA and CDR2 is YSYEKL. Written as DNA, the CDR3 is TGCGCCAGCAGCCAACCCGGGACGGGGAACACTGAAGCTTTCTTT. It codes for CASSQPGTGNTEAFF.

The chain couples TRBV25-1 to TRBJ1-4; no firm D call. This CDR3 has 18 residues. Per germline, CDR1 MGHDK and CDR2 SYGVNS. Trimming removed 3 bases from V and 6 bases from J, with 23 bases in between. The CDR3 here is CASSDTRSVVVFDEKLFF. CDR3 nucleotides: TGTGCCAGCAGTGATACTCGATCGGTGGTGGTCTTCGATGAAAAACTGTTTTTT.

The V call is TRBV19, the J call TRBJ2-7; D perhaps matches TRBD1 (6 bases). Between the trimmed V and J ends, which lost 7 bases and 5 bases, there was a span of 18 bases. The CDR3 runs 14 residues. Germline lookup yields CDR1 LNHDA and CDR2 SQIVND (reference sequence). CDR3 coding DNA: TGTGCCAGTACCGACAAAGCAGGGGAGCACGAGCAGTACTTC. Its protein product is CASTDKAGEHEQYF.

The chain links TRBV4-1 to TRBJ1-5; 7 bases match TRBD1. Germline loops: CDR1 MGHRA, CDR2 YSYEKL. Trimming at V came to 4 bases and at J to 7 bases, leaving 7 bases not matched to a gene. The CDR3 sequence is 14 residues long. The CDR3 DNA follows: TGCGCCAGCAGCCCGACAGGGATCAGGCAGCCCCAGCATTTT. It translates to CASSPTGIRQPQHF.

This clone was detected once. J is TRBJ2-2 and V is TRBV15; possible D gene TRBD2, 6 bases. The CDR3 spans 14 residues. Germline lookup yields CDR1 LNHNV and CDR2 YYDKDF (reference sequence). Deletions cut 0 bases from V and 5 bases from J, with 7 bases between. The CDR3 protein is CATSRDGGTGELFF. DNA for the CDR3: TGTGCCACCAGCAGAGACGGGGGAACCGGGGAGCTGTTTTTT.

For this clone: This sample includes further DNA sequences coding for the same CDR3. This chain uses TRBV29-1 with TRBJ1-2; D gene uncertain. CDR3 length: 12 residues. V was pared by 7 bases and J by 0 bases, with 9 bases between. Germline V gene data show CDR1 as SQVTM and CDR2 as ANQGSEA. CDR3 sequence (DNA): TGCAGCGCGGAGGGATCTAACTATGGCTACACCTTC. This gives the protein CSAEGSNYGYTF.

The CDR3 nucleotides are TGCGCCAGCAGCCAAGAGCCAGGGACTAGCGGGAGGATCGGGCAGTTCTTC. As protein: CASSQEPGTSGRIGQFF. The gene calls are TRBV4-1 and TRBJ2-1; 15 bases agree with TRBD2. Germline V gene sequence: CDR1 MGHRA, CDR2 YSYEKL. V lost 0 bases and J lost 12; bases outside the gene matches: 9. The CDR3 consists of 17 residues.

The chain joins TRBV29-1 to TRBJ2-7, with D hard to call. Germline V CDR1 and CDR2: SQVTM, ANQGSEA. Trimming removed 1 base at V and 1 base at J, with 5 bases between. The CDR3 sequence is 12 residues long. The CDR3: CSVEVRSYEQYF. DNA of the CDR3: TGCAGCGTTGAAGTCAGATCCTACGAGCAGTACTTC.

The V and J genes are TRBV4-2 and TRBJ2-1; 7 bases align to TRBD2. Unmatched junction bases numbered 16, after V lost 3 bases and J lost 5 bases. Germline CDR1 is LGHNA and CDR2 is YNFKEQ. This CDR3 contains 18 residues. The CDR3 nucleotides are TGTGCCAGCAGCCAGAAGACGGGACTACCTCTGGGCAACAATGAGCAGTTCTTC. Its translation is CASSQKTGLPLGNNEQFF.

The J gene is TRBJ1-1, the V gene TRBV10-2; D possibly corresponds to TRBD1 (6 bases). Trimming pared 3 bases from V and 6 bases from J, leaving 11 bases between. Germline-derived CDR1 and CDR2 are WSHSY and SAAADI. The CDR3 has 13 residues. CDR3 amino acids: CASSELGASEAFF. Written as DNA, the CDR3 is TGCGCCAGCAGTGAATTGGGGGCCTCTGAAGCTTTCTTT.

This chain joins TRBV30 and TRBJ2-5, with 8 bases matching TRBD1. The closer fit of TRBJ2-7 to the DNA end suggests the J call may be wrong. The CDR3 spans 17 residues. Germline V gene sequence: CDR1 GTSNPN, CDR2 SVGIG (reference sequence). CDR3 in DNA: TGTGCCTGGAGTGTGGGTGGCGGGACAGGCCGACCCTACGAGCAGTACTTC. It is translated as CAWSVGGGTGRPYEQYF.

The rearrangement uses TRBV6-6 and TRBJ1-1; TRBD1 aligns across 8 bases. The CDR3 covers 14 residues. The V segment lost 7 bases and the J segment 1 base; nucleotides outside the gene matches: 5. Germline assignment: CDR1 MNHNY and CDR2 SVGAGI (reference sequence). The chain's CDR3 is CASTAGGSNTEAFF. The CDR3 DNA is TGTGCCAGCACCGCAGGGGGCTCGAACACTGAAGCTTTCTTT.